The 5 T cell receptor beta chains below all came from one sample that was sequenced in a study of blood T cell repertoires in COVID-19. Produced via immunoSEQ multiplex PCR; TCRdb's table is partial and in-frame only. Here the sample spans around 88,000 clones, approximately 91% being singletons. The source material was peripheral blood. All receptors come from a woman over 75 with acute or convalescent COVID-19.

This clone has only one observation. This chain joins TRBV28 and TRBJ1-5; no reliable D call. The germline V gene encodes CDR1 MDHEN and CDR2 SYDVKM. The V gene lost 5 bases and the J gene lost 7 bases, with 9 bases spanning the gap. CDR3 length equals 12 residues. The CDR3 loop is CASSPTGQPQHF. The CDR3 coding sequence is TGTGCCAGCAGTCCGACTGGGCAGCCCCAGCATTTT.

This sequence joins TRBV20-1 and TRBJ1-5, with a weak D call TRBD1 (6 bases). The CDR3 runs to 14 residues. The V end lost 3 bases, the J end lost 2 bases, and 11 bases lay between the germline ends. Germline assignment: CDR1 DFQATT and CDR2 SNEGSKA (reference sequence). CDR3 in DNA: TGCAGTGCTAGTGTACAGGGTGGCAATCAGCCCCAGCATTTT. It translates to CSASVQGGNQPQHF.

In this sample, this clone turned up a few times. This sequence joins TRBV5-1 and TRBJ2-7; 8 bases are a match to TRBD1. Germline V CDR1 and CDR2: SGHRS, YFSETQ. The V segment lost 0 bases and the J segment 3 bases; nucleotides outside the gene matches: 5. This CDR3 is built from 15 residues. The CDR3 DNA reads as TGCGCCAGCAGCTTGGTTGCAGGGGGCGGCTACGAGCAGTACTTC. Protein product: CASSLVAGGGYEQYF.

The CDR3: CASSFQGFLSPLHF. The CDR3 DNA follows: TGTGCCAGTTCGTTTCAGGGGTTCCTTTCACCCCTCCACTTT. The genes are TRBV27 and TRBJ1-6, with D possibly matching TRBD1 (6 bases). Germline V gene lookup returns CDR1 MNHEY and CDR2 SMNVEV (reference sequence). The CDR3 spans 14 residues. V dropped 9 bases and J dropped 9 bases, with 18 bases sitting between them.

DNA for the CDR3: TGTGCCAGCAGTTCCCCGGTGCGGACGCAGTATTTT. Protein sequence: CASSSPVRTQYF. The chain is built from TRBV6-2 or TRBV6-3 and TRBJ2-3; D remains ambiguous. Per germline, CDR1 MNHEY and CDR2 SVGEGT. The CDR3 consists of 12 residues. The germline V and J ends were trimmed by 4 bases and 9 bases, with 11 bases remaining between them.